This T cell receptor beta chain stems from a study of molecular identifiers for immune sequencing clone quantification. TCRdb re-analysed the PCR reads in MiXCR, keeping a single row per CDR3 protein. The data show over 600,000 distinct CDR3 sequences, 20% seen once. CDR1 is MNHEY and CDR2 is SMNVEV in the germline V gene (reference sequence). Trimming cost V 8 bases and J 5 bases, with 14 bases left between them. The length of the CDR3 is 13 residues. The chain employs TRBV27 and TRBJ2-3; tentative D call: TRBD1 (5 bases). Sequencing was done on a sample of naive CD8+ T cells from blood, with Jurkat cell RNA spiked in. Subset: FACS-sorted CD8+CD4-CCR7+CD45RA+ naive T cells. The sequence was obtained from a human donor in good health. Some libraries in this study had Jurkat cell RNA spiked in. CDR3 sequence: CASGPGFGDTQYF. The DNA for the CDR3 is TGTGCCAGCGGTCCAGGGTTTGGAGATACGCAGTATTTT.